Listed here are 23 T cell receptor beta chains from one sample, sequenced in a study of T cells after yellow fever vaccination. MiXCR was run by TCRdb on the 5' RACE reads, yielding one entry per CDR3 protein. The sample includes approximately 110,000 distinct CDR3 sequences, approximately 8.4% of them seen just once. The material sequenced was CD8+ T cells sorted from PBMCs, taken 45 days after the yellow fever booster vaccination. The receptors originated from a man between 25 and 39 years old who received the YFV17D yellow fever vaccine.

This clonotype was recorded at least ten times. This rearrangement joins TRBV28 to TRBJ2-3, with a possible D match to TRBD1 (6 bases). Trimming stripped 3 bases from V and 2 bases from J, with 9 bases between. CDR3 length equals 14 residues. Germline V gene data show CDR1 as MDHEN and CDR2 as SYDVKM. The CDR3 reads CASSFGTSTDTQYF. CDR3 DNA sequence: TGTGCCAGCAGTTTCGGGACATCCACAGATACGCAGTATTTT.

This sequence joins TRBV9 and TRBJ2-7; unclear D gene. The V end lost 4 bases, the J end lost 1 base, and 12 bases lay between the germline ends. This CDR3 region has 14 residues. CDR1 SGDLS and CDR2 YYNGEE come from the germline V gene. Written as DNA, the CDR3 is TGTGCCAGCAGCTCGACATTGCAATCCTACGAGCAGTACTTC. It encodes CASSSTLQSYEQYF.

Many counts were recorded for this clonotype. The genes are TRBV6-5 and TRBJ2-3; the match to TRBD2 covers 14 bases. The germline CDR1 and CDR2 sequences are MNHEY and SVGAGI. CDR3 length equals 17 residues. J gave up 3 bases and V 0 bases, and 2 bases lay outside the gene matches. DNA for the CDR3: TGTGCCAGCAGTTACTCCGGACTAGCGGGAGGAACAGATACGCAGTATTTT. Protein product: CASSYSGLAGGTDTQYF.

This clonotype was counted at least ten times. The chain carries TRBV28 and TRBJ2-3; D may be TRBD1 or TRBD2 (6 bases each). The CDR3 runs 15 residues. V was trimmed by 5 bases and J by 2 bases, leaving 14 bases between them. Germline lookup yields CDR1 MDHEN and CDR2 SYDVKM. CDR3 in amino acids: CASSQQGGATDTQYF. Here the CDR3 DNA reads TGTGCCAGCAGTCAACAGGGAGGAGCCACAGATACGCAGTATTTT.

The table lists this clonotype with a few counts. This sequence joins TRBV11-2 and TRBJ2-7, with D perhaps matching TRBD2 (7 bases). Trimming cost V 2 bases and J 3 bases, with 14 bases left between them. This CDR3 has 15 residues. Germline CDR1 SGHAT, CDR2 FQNNGV. The CDR3 here is CASSLPGGPGYEQYF. The CDR3 nucleotides are TGTGCCAGCAGCTTACCCGGGGGGCCCGGCTACGAGCAGTACTTC.

This clonotype was seen a few times. The chain combines TRBV9 with TRBJ2-1; D not certain. CDR1 and CDR2 (germline): SGDLS, YYNGEE. The CDR3 is 14 amino acids. Trimming left V 0 bases short and J 6 bases short, with 10 bases between. The CDR3 DNA reads TGTGCCAGCAGCGTAGGGCAGCTCACCAATGAGCAGTTCTTC. It codes for CASSVGQLTNEQFF.

V gene TRBV5-6 combines with J gene TRBJ2-1; TRBD1 or TRBD2 may be the D gene (6 bases each). The V end lost 9 bases, the J end lost 4 bases, and 17 bases lay between the germline ends. The CDR3 consists of 14 residues. Germline assignment: CDR1 SGHDT and CDR2 YYEEEE. The CDR3 region has the DNA TGTGCCATCGGCCTAGGGGGGACTTACAATGAGCAGTTCTTC. Amino acids: CAIGLGGTYNEQFF.

There are a few counts of this clonotype. V usage is TRBV28 and J usage is TRBJ2-7, with D possibly being TRBD1 (6 bases). The CDR3 is made up of 16 amino acids. V was pared by 6 bases and J by 2 bases, with 20 bases between. CDR1 and CDR2 (germline): MDHEN, SYDVKM. The CDR3 coding sequence is TGTGCCAGCAGACAATTAACAGGGCGCGTCCCCTACGAGCAGTACTTC. Its protein product is CASRQLTGRVPYEQYF.

This clonotype was counted many times. The germline gene is not matched at one end of the junction; a read error may be the cause. The genes are TRBV29-1 and TRBJ2-7, with D possibly matching TRBD2 (7 bases). The V gene's germline CDR1 is SQVTM and CDR2 ANQGSEA. The CDR3 has 10 amino acids. The CDR3 sequence: CSVEFGGRIF. The CDR3 DNA reads as TGCAGCGTTGAATTCGGGGGGCGAATTTTC.

This clonotype has more than one count but fewer than ten. This chain uses TRBV15 with TRBJ2-2, with TRBD2 identical over 9 bases. The length of the CDR3 is 19 residues. Per germline, CDR1 LNHNV and CDR2 YYDKDF (reference sequence). Unmatched junction bases numbered 11, after V lost 0 bases and J lost 3 bases. CDR3 region: CATSRDRGSGRSYTGELFF. The CDR3 DNA is TGTGCCACCAGCAGAGATAGGGGCAGCGGGAGGTCTTACACCGGGGAGCTGTTTTTT.

This clonotype showed up many times. The chain couples TRBV28 to TRBJ2-3, with 12 bases that match TRBD2. The CDR3 extends over 16 amino acids. The V segment lost 6 bases and the J segment 4 bases; nucleotides outside the gene matches: 8. Germline CDR1 is MDHEN and CDR2 is SYDVKM. CDR3 in amino acids: CASSPLGLAGSDTQYF. CDR3 sequence (DNA): TGTGCCAGCAGCCCCTTGGGACTAGCGGGTTCAGATACGCAGTATTTT. The complete variable domain, with remaining parts taken from reference TRBV28 and TRBJ2-3, reads DVKVTQSSRYLVKRTGEKVFLECVQDMDHENMFWYRQDPGLGLRLIYFSYDVKMKEKGDIPEGYSVSREKKERFSLILESASTNQTSMYLCASSPLGLAGSDTQYFGPGTRLTVL.

This clonotype appeared many times. V usage is TRBV15 and J usage is TRBJ2-7; no firm D call. This CDR3 comprises 15 residues. Germline V gene data show CDR1 as LNHNV and CDR2 as YYDKDF (reference sequence). V was pared by 0 bases and J by 2 bases, with 11 bases between. The CDR3 loop is CATSRDMTVTYEQYF. CDR3 sequence (DNA): TGTGCCACCAGCAGAGATATGACGGTTACCTACGAGCAGTACTTC.

This clonotype has at least ten counts. The chain combines TRBV7-9 with TRBJ2-1; a possible D gene is TRBD2 (5 bases). Trimming shortened V by 6 bases and J by 4 bases, and 13 bases separated the two germline ends. Per the germline V gene, CDR1 is SEHNR and CDR2 is FQNEAQ (reference sequence). This CDR3 region has 14 residues. CDR3 nucleotides: TGTGCCAGCAGGCCTACCGGACTTTACAATGAGCAGTTCTTC. It codes for CASRPTGLYNEQFF.

This clonotype was observed at least ten times. The rearrangement joins TRBV2 to TRBJ2-1; TRBD1 agrees at 10 bases. V gave up 7 bases and J gave up 6 bases; unmatched junction bases: 9. The CDR3 is 15 residues long. CDR1 is SNHLY and CDR2 is FYNNEI in the germline V gene. The CDR3 DNA is TGTGCCAGCAATTTTGCCGGGACAGGGGCCAATGAGCAGTTCTTC. It is translated as CASNFAGTGANEQFF.

There are many counts of this clonotype. V usage is TRBV9 and J usage is TRBJ2-1; tentatively, D is TRBD1 or TRBD2 (5 bases each). Trimming cost V 0 bases and J 3 bases, with 10 bases left between them. The CDR3 is 15 amino acids. Germline V gives CDR1 SGDLS, CDR2 YYNGEE. This CDR3 reads CASSVDPGSYNEQFF. For the CDR3, the DNA is TGTGCCAGCAGCGTAGATCCAGGGAGCTACAATGAGCAGTTCTTC.

The chain has TRBV28 and TRBJ2-3; D is unclear. CDR1 and CDR2 (germline): MDHEN, SYDVKM. V lost 2 bases and J 2 bases, leaving 11 bases between the germline ends. This CDR3 comprises 15 residues. CDR3 sequence (DNA): TGTGCCAGCAGTTTAGTTCGCGGCCTCACAGATACGCAGTATTTT. It translates to CASSLVRGLTDTQYF.

The chain uses TRBV10-3 and TRBJ2-7; a possible D gene is TRBD2 (5 bases). V lost 5 bases and J lost 1, with 6 bases in between. The germline V gene encodes CDR1 ENHRY and CDR2 SYGVKD. The CDR3 consists of 12 residues. The chain's CDR3 is CAISSGSYEQYF. Written as DNA, the CDR3 is TGTGCCATCAGTTCGGGGTCCTACGAGCAGTACTTC.

In this sample, this clonotype turned up a few times. The J gene is TRBJ2-2, the V gene TRBV27; D not resolved. CDR3 size: 14 residues. CDR1 and CDR2 from the germline V gene are MNHEY and SMNVEV (reference sequence). Trimming removed 0 bases from V and 8 bases from J, with 10 bases in between. CDR3 residues: CASSLSPGSGELFF. The CDR3 coding sequence is TGTGCCAGCAGTTTATCTCCGGGTTCGGGGGAGCTGTTTTTT.

The table lists this clonotype with many counts. The chain links TRBV7-2 to TRBJ2-7; the match to TRBD2 covers 12 bases. Germline CDR1 reads SGHTA; CDR2 reads FQGNSA. V trimming: 2 bases; J trimming: 4 bases; junction bases outside the gene matches: 3. The CDR3 is 15 amino acids. Here the CDR3 reads CASSLTSGRRYEQYF. In DNA, the CDR3 is TGTGCCAGCAGCTTAACTAGCGGGAGGCGTTACGAGCAGTACTTC.

This clonotype has at least ten counts. The V call is TRBV29-1, the J call TRBJ1-5; tentatively, D is TRBD1 (5 bases). The V and J ends lost 7 bases and 4 bases respectively, with 14 bases between them. Germline values: CDR1 SQVTM, CDR2 ANQGSEA. The CDR3 extends over 13 amino acids. The CDR3: CSGGEGRNQPQHF. CDR3 nucleotide sequence: TGCAGCGGGGGCGAGGGCCGAAATCAGCCCCAGCATTTT.

In its sample, this clonotype was seen many times. At one boundary the junction diverges from the germline segment, which might be a read error. V gene TRBV20-1 combines with J gene TRBJ2-7, with D unresolved. The CDR3 totals 14 residues. CDR1 is DFQATT and CDR2 is SNEGSKA in the germline V gene (reference sequence). The CDR3 loop reads CSARGLERPYEQYF. DNA for the CDR3: TGCAGTGCAAGAGGTCTGGAAAGGCCCTACGAGCAGTACTTC.

This clonotype was seen a handful of times. This rearrangement joins TRBV2 to TRBJ2-3; the D call may be TRBD1 or TRBD2 (5 bases each). Trimming cost V 3 bases and J 7 bases, with 17 bases left between them. CDR1 and CDR2 (germline): SNHLY, FYNNEI. The CDR3 length is 15 residues. The CDR3 region is CASSDPPAGTNTQYF. CDR3 bases: TGTGCCAGCAGTGATCCCCCCGCCGGGACCAATACGCAGTATTTT.

This clonotype was seen ten or more times. This sequence joins TRBV7-9 and TRBJ2-7, with TRBD2 matching 7 bases. V was pared by 1 base and J by 4 bases, with 10 bases of the junction left unmatched. Germline-derived CDR1 and CDR2 are SEHNR and FQNEAQ (reference sequence). This CDR3 comprises 16 residues. The CDR3: CASSLGGGRRMYEQYF. CDR3 DNA: TGTGCCAGCAGCTTAGGGGGCGGGAGACGTATGTACGAGCAGTACTTC.